This T cell receptor beta chain originates from a study of cytomegalovirus exposure and HLA in healthy donors. Overall study: In an early release, HLA-typed donors contributed about 79 million unique TCR sequences. Findings and limits, study-wide: Using a false discovery rate of 0.05, a later analysis showed that 16,000 or so TCR beta sequences were associated with HLA alleles. For TCR beta chains, V- and J-gene trimming was later linked to a missense DCLRE1C variant. A few V segments could not be told apart, such as TRBV6-2 and TRBV6-3, and were left out.

The germline CDR1 and CDR2 sequences are LNHDA and SQIVND (reference sequence). V lost 4 bases and J lost 0, with 19 bases in between. The CDR3 has 18 residues. Comment on this clone: Its antigen is not known.

Use of 60 Vbeta and 13 Jbeta primers characterized the PCR. Sequencing used immunoSEQ multiplex PCR; TCRdb keeps in-frame clones, though not all of them. Of some 200,000 clones listed, 82% were seen once; the top ten hold 6.5%. What was sequenced was PBMCs. This receptor was identified in a woman aged 50 to 60 in good health and CMV-seropositive. This chain links TRBV19 with TRBJ1-5; weak D call: TRBD1 (5 bases). CDR3: CASSTGRRGIYSNQPQHF. CDR3 DNA sequence: TGTGCCAGTAGTACAGGGAGGAGGGGAATATATAGCAATCAGCCCCAGCATTTT.